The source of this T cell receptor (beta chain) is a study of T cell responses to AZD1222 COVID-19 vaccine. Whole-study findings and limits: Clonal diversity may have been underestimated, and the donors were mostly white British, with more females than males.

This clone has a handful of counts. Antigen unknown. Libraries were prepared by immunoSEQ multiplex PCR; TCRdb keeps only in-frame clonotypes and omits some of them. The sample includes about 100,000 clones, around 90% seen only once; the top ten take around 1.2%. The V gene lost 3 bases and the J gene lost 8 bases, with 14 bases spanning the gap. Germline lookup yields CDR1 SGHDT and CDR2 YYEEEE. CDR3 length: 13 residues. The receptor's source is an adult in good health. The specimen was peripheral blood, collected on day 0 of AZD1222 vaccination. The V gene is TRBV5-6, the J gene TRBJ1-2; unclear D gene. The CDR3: CASSSPRGGGYTF. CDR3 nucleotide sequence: TGTGCCAGCAGCTCCCCGCGGGGTGGAGGCTACACCTTC.